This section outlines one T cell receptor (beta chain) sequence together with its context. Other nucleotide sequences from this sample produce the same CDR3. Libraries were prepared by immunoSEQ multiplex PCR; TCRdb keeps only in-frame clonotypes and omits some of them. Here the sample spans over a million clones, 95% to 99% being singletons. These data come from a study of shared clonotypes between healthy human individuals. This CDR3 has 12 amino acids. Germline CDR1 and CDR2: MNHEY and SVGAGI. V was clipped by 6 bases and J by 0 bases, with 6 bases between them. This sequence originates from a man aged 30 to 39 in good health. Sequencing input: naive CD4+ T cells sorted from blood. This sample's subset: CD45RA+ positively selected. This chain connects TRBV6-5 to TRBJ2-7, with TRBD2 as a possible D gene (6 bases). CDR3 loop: CASRGGSYEQYF. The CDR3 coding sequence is TGTGCCAGCAGGGGGGGCTCCTACGAGCAGTACTTC.